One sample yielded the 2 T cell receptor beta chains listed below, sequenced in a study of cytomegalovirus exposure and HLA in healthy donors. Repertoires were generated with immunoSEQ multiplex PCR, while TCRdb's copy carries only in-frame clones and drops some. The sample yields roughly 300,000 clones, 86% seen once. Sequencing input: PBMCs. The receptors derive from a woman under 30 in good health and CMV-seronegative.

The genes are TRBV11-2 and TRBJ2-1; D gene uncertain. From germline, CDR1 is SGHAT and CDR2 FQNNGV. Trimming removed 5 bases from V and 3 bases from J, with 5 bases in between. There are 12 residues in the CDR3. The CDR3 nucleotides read TGTGCCAGCAGCATCAACTACAATGAGCAGTTCTTC. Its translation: CASSINYNEQFF.

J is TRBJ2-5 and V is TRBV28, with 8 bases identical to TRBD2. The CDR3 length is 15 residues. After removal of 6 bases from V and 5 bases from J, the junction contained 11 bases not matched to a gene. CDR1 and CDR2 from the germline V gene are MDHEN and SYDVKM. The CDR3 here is CASSPFGAGEETQYF. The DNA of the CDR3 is TGTGCCAGCAGCCCCTTCGGAGCGGGAGAGGAGACCCAGTACTTC.